The source of this T cell receptor (beta chain) is a study of shared T cell receptors in the human thymus. Sequencing used immunoSEQ multiplex PCR; TCRdb keeps in-frame clones, though not all of them. The sample lists about 500,000 clones, around 78% seen once, with 0.013% in the top ten. CDR1 MNHEY and CDR2 SMNVEV come from the germline V gene (reference sequence). The CDR3 is 16 amino acids. With 2 bases clipped from V and 1 base from J, the junction kept 8 bases outside the gene matches. This sample was shared with a second study, whose subject was human thymus T cells. That source notes: Thymic tissue was derived from resections collected during corrective heart surgery. Related research has reported that thymic repertoires overlap highly among unrelated individuals.

The sample consisted of thymocytes. The source is a boy under three years old with a congenital heart defect. This sequence joins TRBV27 and TRBJ2-7, with TRBD2 matching over 7 bases. The CDR3 protein is CASSLNQGRGSYEQYF. The DNA of the CDR3 is TGTGCCAGCAGTTTAAATCAAGGGAGGGGTTCCTACGAGCAGTACTTC.